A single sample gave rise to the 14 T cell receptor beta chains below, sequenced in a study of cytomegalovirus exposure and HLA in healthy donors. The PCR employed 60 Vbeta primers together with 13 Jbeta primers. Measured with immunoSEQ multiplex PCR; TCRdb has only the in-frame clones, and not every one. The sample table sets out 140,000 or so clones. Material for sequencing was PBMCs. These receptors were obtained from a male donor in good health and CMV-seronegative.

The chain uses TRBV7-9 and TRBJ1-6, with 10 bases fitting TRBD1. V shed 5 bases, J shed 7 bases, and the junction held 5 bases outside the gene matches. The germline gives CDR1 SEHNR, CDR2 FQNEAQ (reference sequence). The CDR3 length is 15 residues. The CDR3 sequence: CASSTDRGRNSPLHF. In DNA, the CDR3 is TGTGCCAGCAGCACCGACAGGGGGCGGAATTCACCCCTCCACTTT.

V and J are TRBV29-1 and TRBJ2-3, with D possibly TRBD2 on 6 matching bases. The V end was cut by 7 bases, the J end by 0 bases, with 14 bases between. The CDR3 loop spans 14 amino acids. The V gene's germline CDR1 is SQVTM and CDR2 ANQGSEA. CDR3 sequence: CSAGSAGSTDTQYF. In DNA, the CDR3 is TGCAGCGCCGGCAGTGCGGGGAGCACAGATACGCAGTATTTT.

The CDR3 nucleotides are TGTGCCTGGGACAGGGGTTACGAGCAGTACTTC. It translates to CAWDRGYEQYF. This chain connects TRBV30 to TRBJ2-7, with TRBD1 matching over 8 bases. Germline assignment: CDR1 GTSNPN and CDR2 SVGIG (reference sequence). The trim removed 5 bases at V and 4 bases at J, leaving 1 base unmatched. The CDR3 has 11 amino acids.

CDR3 bases: TGCAGCGTTTCAGGGGCCTACGAGCAGTACTTC. The encoded protein is CSVSGAYEQYF. This chain uses TRBV29-1 with TRBJ2-7; tentative D call: TRBD1 (6 bases). Looked up from germline, CDR1 is SQVTM and CDR2 is ANQGSEA. The CDR3 extends over 11 amino acids. V lost 5 bases to trimming and J lost 2 bases, with 7 bases between them.

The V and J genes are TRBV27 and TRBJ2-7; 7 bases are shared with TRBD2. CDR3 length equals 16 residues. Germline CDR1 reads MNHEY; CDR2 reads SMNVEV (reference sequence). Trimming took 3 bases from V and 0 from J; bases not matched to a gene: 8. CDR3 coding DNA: TGTGCCAGCAGTTTCGTAGCGGGTGCGAGCTCCTACGAGCAGTACTTC. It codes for CASSFVAGASSYEQYF.

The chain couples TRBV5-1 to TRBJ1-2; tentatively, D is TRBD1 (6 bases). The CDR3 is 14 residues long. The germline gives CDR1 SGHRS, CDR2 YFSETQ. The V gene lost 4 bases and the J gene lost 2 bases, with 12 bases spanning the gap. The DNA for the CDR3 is TGCGCCAGCAGCCCAACCGGGACAAACTATGGCTACACCTTC. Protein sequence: CASSPTGTNYGYTF. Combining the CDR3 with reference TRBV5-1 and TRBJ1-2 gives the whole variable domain KAGVTQTPRYLIKTRGQQVTLSCSPISGHRSVSWYQQTPGQGLQFLFEYFSETQRNKGNFPGRFSGRQFSNSRSEMNVSTLELGDSALYLCASSPTGTNYGYTFGSGTRLTVV.

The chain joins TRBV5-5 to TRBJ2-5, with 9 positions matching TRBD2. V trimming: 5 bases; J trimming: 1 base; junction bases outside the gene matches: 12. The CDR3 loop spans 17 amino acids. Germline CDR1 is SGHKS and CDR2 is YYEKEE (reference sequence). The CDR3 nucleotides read TGTGCCAGCAGGGGTAGCGGGGGAGTAGCCTCCCAAGAGACCCAGTACTTC. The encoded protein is CASRGSGGVASQETQYF.

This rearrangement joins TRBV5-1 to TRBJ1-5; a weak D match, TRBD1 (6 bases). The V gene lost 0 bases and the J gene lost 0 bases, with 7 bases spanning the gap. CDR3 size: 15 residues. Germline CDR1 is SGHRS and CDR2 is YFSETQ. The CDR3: CASSLEGGSNQPQHF. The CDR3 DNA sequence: TGCGCCAGCAGCTTGGAAGGGGGTAGCAATCAGCCCCAGCATTTT.

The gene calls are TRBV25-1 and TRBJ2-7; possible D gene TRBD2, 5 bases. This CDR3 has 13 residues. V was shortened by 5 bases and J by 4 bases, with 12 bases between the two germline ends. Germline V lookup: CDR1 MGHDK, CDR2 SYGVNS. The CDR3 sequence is CASSYGSGYEQYF. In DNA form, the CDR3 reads TGTGCCAGCAGTTATGGGAGTGGGTACGAGCAGTACTTC.

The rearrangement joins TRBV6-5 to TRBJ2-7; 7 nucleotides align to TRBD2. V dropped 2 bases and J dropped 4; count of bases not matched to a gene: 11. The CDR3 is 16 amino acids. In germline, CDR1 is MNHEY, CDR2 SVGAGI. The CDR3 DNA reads TGTGCCAGCAGTTACGGGAGCGGGACGGGAATATACGAGCAGTACTTC. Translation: CASSYGSGTGIYEQYF.

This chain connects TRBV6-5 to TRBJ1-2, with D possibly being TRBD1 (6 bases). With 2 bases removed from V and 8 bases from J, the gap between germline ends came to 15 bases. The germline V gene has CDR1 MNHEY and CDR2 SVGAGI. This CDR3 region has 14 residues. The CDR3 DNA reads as TGTGCCAGCAGTTACGTGGCGGGGGCGCGAGGCTACACCTTC. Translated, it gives CASSYVAGARGYTF.

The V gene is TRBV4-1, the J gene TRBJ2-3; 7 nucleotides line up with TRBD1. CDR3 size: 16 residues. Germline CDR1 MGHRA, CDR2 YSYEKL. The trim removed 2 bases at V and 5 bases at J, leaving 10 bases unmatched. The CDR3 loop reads CASSQKDRVIGDTQYF. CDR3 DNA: TGCGCCAGCAGCCAAAAAGACAGGGTTATAGGAGATACGCAGTATTTT.

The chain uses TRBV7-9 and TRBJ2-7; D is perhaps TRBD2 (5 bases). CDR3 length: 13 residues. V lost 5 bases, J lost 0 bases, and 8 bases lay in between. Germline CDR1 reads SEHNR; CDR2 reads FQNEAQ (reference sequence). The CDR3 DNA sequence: TGTGCCAGCAGCGCTGGGAGCTCCTACGAGCAGTACTTC. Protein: CASSAGSSYEQYF. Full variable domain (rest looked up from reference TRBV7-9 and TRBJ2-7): DTGVSQNPRHKITKRGQNVTFRCDPISEHNRLYWYRQTLGQGPEFLTYFQNEAQLEKSRLLSDRFSAERPKGSFSTLEIQRTEQGDSAMYLCASSAGSSYEQYFGPGTRLTVT.

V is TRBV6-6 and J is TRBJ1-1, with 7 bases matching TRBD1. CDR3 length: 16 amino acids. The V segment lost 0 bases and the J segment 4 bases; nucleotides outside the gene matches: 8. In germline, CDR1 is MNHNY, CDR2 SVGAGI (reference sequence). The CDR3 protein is CASSYSSTGRGTEAFF. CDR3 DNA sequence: TGTGCCAGCAGTTACTCTTCGACAGGGAGAGGCACTGAAGCTTTCTTT.